Shown below are 27 T cell receptor beta chains from a single sample sequenced in a study of T-cell reconstitution after alpha-beta-depleted transplantation in children. The TCRbeta library incorporated unique molecular identifiers. TCRdb passed the PCR reads through MiXCR, listing each CDR3 protein once. Of 640,000 or so distinct CDR3 sequences listed, approximately 15% are singletons. The material was PBMCs from the stem cell graft donor, obtained from the stem cell graft. These receptor sequences come from a human donor who donated a stem cell graft to a child with acute myeloid leukemia.

The chain recombines TRBV4-3 with TRBJ1-2, with D hard to call. Germline lookup yields CDR1 LGHNA and CDR2 YSLEER. V was cut by 1 base and J by 1 base, with 7 bases left in between. CDR3 length equals 14 residues. CDR3 nucleotide sequence: TGCGCCAGCAGCCAAGTTAGCTTTAACTATGGCTACACCTTC. It encodes CASSQVSFNYGYTF.

This clonotype was observed many times. The germline gene is not matched at one end of the junction; a read error may be the cause. V and J are TRBV7-2 and TRBJ2-3; 7 nucleotides line up with TRBD1. The CDR3 length is 16 residues. The V gene's germline CDR1 is SGHTA and CDR2 FQGNSA. The CDR3 nucleotides read TGTGCCAGCACCTTATTAGGGGGCTCTAGCACAGATACGCAGTATTTT. It is translated as CASTLLGGSSTDTQYF. Looking up the rest from reference TRBV7-2 and TRBJ2-3 gives the full variable domain: GAGVSQSPSNKVTEKGKDVELRCDPISGHTALYWYRQSLGQGLEFLIYFQGNSAPDKSGLPSDRFSAERTGGSVSTLTIQRTQQEDSAVYLCASTLLGGSSTDTQYFGPGTRLTVL.

This clonotype has ten or more counts. The rearrangement links TRBV12-3 or TRBV12-4 to TRBJ2-6; 7 positions agree with TRBD2. V lost 2 bases and J lost 0; bases outside the gene matches: 4. This CDR3 spans 17 amino acids. CDR3 sequence: CASSLLRDYSGANVLTF. CDR3 coding DNA: TGTGCCAGCAGTTTACTCAGGGACTACTCTGGGGCCAACGTCCTGACTTTC.

The sample holds many counts of this clonotype. The chain has TRBV7-6 and TRBJ2-7, with 8 bases lining up with TRBD1. The CDR3 runs to 15 residues. V shed 5 bases and J 2 bases; nucleotides not matched to a gene: 8. Germline V CDR1 and CDR2: SGHVS, FNYEAQ. This CDR3 is CASSQDRGYTYEQYF. CDR3 sequence (DNA): TGTGCCAGCAGCCAAGACAGGGGTTACACCTACGAGCAGTACTTC.

This clonotype was recorded many times. V is TRBV7-3 and J is TRBJ2-3; no reliable D call. The germline gives CDR1 SGHTA, CDR2 FQGTGA. The V end lost 4 bases, the J end lost 0 bases, and 8 bases lay between the germline ends. This CDR3 has 14 amino acids. Here the CDR3 reads CASSYDRSTDTQYF. CDR3 DNA: TGTGCCAGCAGCTACGACCGTAGCACAGATACGCAGTATTTT.

This clonotype was counted at least ten times. This chain joins TRBV10-3 and TRBJ1-1, with no clear D. The germline gives CDR1 ENHRY, CDR2 SYGVKD. The CDR3 consists of 11 residues. V was pared by 3 bases and J by 9 bases, with 8 bases between. The CDR3 loop reads CAISDELKAFF. Here the CDR3 DNA reads TGTGCCATCAGTGACGAACTGAAAGCTTTCTTT.

This clonotype was detected many times. V usage is TRBV6-1 and J usage is TRBJ2-3, with 7 bases that match TRBD2. Germline CDR1 and CDR2: MNHNS and SASEGT. This CDR3 has 17 amino acids. The V gene end was trimmed by 5 bases and the J gene end by 1 base; junction bases not matched to a gene: 12. CDR3 in DNA: TGTGCCAGCAGTCCATCAAGGGTCCGGGGGGGCACAGATACGCAGTATTTT. It codes for CASSPSRVRGGTDTQYF.

This clonotype was counted between two and nine times. The gene calls are TRBV20-1 and TRBJ2-1; 10 nucleotides agree with TRBD1. The CDR3 contains 16 residues. The junction had 13 bases not matched to a gene; V was cut back by 4 bases and J by 7 bases. In germline, CDR1 is DFQATT, CDR2 SNEGSKA (reference sequence). The CDR3 region is CSATPRDRGVRNEQFF. The CDR3 region has the DNA TGCAGTGCTACACCGCGGGACAGGGGCGTTAGGAATGAGCAGTTCTTC.

The gene calls are TRBV27 and TRBJ2-7; D is perhaps TRBD2 (6 bases). Trimming left V 6 bases short and J 4 bases short, with 19 bases between. This CDR3 is built from 15 residues. Germline values: CDR1 MNHEY, CDR2 SMNVEV (reference sequence). CDR3: CASSHGLTGGYEQYF. The CDR3 DNA reads TGTGCCAGCAGCCACGGACTCACCGGGGGTTACGAGCAGTACTTC.

This clonotype was recorded many times. The chain is built from TRBV9 and TRBJ1-1; 7 bases line up with TRBD1. The V segment lost 3 bases and the J segment 3 bases; nucleotides outside the gene matches: 11. The V gene's germline CDR1 is SGDLS and CDR2 YYNGEE. There are 16 residues in the CDR3. CDR3 DNA sequence: TGTGCCAGCAGCGAGACAGGGACGATGTATGACACTGAAGCTTTCTTT. Its protein is CASSETGTMYDTEAFF.

For this clonotype: One base away lies a much larger clone, so this may be a sequencing read error. This chain connects TRBV7-8 to TRBJ2-2; D perhaps matches TRBD2 (6 bases). The V end lost 0 bases, the J end lost 4 bases, and 18 bases lay between the germline ends. Germline lookup yields CDR1 SGHVS and CDR2 FQNEAQ. The CDR3 has 18 amino acids. CDR3 nucleotides: TGTGCCAGCAGCTTAGCTGGCGGGAAGGACGCGATCACCGGGGAGCTGTTTTTT. Its translation is CASSLAGGKDAITGELFF.

This clonotype showed up just a few times. The J gene is TRBJ2-2, the V gene TRBV12-3 or TRBV12-4, with 8 positions matching TRBD1. CDR3 length: 16 residues. The junction had 6 bases not matched to a gene; V was cut back by 5 bases and J by 1 base. The CDR3 coding sequence is TGTGCCAGCAGTCTGACAGGGGCGAGGAACACCGGGGAGCTGTTTTTT. This sequence encodes CASSLTGARNTGELFF.

This clonotype was counted many times. V is TRBV5-1 and J is TRBJ1-5; 8 bases line up with TRBD1. Germline V CDR1 and CDR2: SGHRS, YFSETQ. Losses at the gene ends were 1 base for V and 7 bases for J; bases not matched to a gene: 4. The CDR3 is 14 amino acids. The CDR3 here is CASSLTGGGQPQHF. The CDR3 nucleotides are TGCGCCAGCAGCTTGACAGGGGGAGGGCAGCCCCAGCATTTT.

The CDR3 DNA follows: TGCGCCAGCAGCCAACGAGCGGGGGCGCGTCGGACCGATGAGCAGTTCTTC. It yields the protein CASSQRAGARRTDEQFF. The chain recombines TRBV4-3 with TRBJ2-1; TRBD2 aligns across 8 bases. Germline CDR1 reads LGHNA; CDR2 reads YSLEER. The CDR3 length is 17 residues. With 2 bases clipped from V and 8 bases from J, the junction kept 14 bases outside the gene matches.

This rearrangement joins TRBV7-9 to TRBJ2-7; TRBD1 matches at 7 bases. After removal of 5 bases from V and 6 bases from J, the junction contained 7 bases not matched to a gene. The CDR3 runs 13 residues. Germline CDR1 is SEHNR and CDR2 is FQNEAQ (reference sequence). CDR3 amino acids: CASSVTNRGEQYF. The CDR3, as DNA: TGTGCCAGCAGCGTCACCAACAGGGGCGAGCAGTACTTC. Full variable domain (missing parts from reference TRBV7-9 and TRBJ2-7): DTGVSQNPRHKITKRGQNVTFRCDPISEHNRLYWYRQTLGQGPEFLTYFQNEAQLEKSRLLSDRFSAERPKGSFSTLEIQRTEQGDSAMYLCASSVTNRGEQYFGPGTRLTVT.

The V and J genes are TRBV12-3 or TRBV12-4 and TRBJ1-4, with TRBD1 identical over 9 bases. With V trimmed by 4 bases and J by 7 bases, 4 bases remained unmatched. The CDR3 is made up of 14 amino acids. This CDR3 reads CASSSGTGSEKLFF. The CDR3, as DNA: TGTGCCAGCAGTTCGGGGACAGGGAGTGAAAAACTGTTTTTT.

This clonotype was recorded at least ten times. V usage is TRBV12-3 or TRBV12-4 and J usage is TRBJ1-5, with TRBD1 matching over 8 bases. V dropped 3 bases and J dropped 7; count of bases not matched to a gene: 8. The CDR3 spans 15 residues. The CDR3 here is CASSFGQGFIQPQHF. The CDR3 DNA sequence: TGTGCCAGCAGTTTCGGACAGGGTTTTATACAGCCCCAGCATTTT.

The gene calls are TRBV5-1 and TRBJ2-3, with TRBD2 as a possible D gene (7 bases). The length of the CDR3 is 15 residues. CDR1 SGHRS and CDR2 YFSETQ come from the germline V gene. With 6 bases removed from V and 5 bases from J, the gap between germline ends came to 19 bases. CDR3 loop: CASNPAGRGGDTQYF. The CDR3 region has the DNA TGCGCCAGCAACCCCGCAGGGAGGGGGGGAGATACGCAGTATTTT.

The chain recombines TRBV4-3 with TRBJ2-1, with D perhaps TRBD1 or TRBD2 (5 bases each). This CDR3 contains 16 residues. V gave up 3 bases and J gave up 4 bases, with 16 bases separating them. CDR1 and CDR2 (germline): LGHNA, YSLEER. CDR3 in amino acids: CASSQNRDGRYNEQFF. For the CDR3, the DNA is TGCGCCAGCAGCCAGAACCGGGACGGCAGGTACAATGAGCAGTTCTTC.

This chain connects TRBV12-3 or TRBV12-4 to TRBJ2-1; 9 bases are a match to TRBD1. The CDR3 extends over 14 amino acids. The V and J ends lost 2 bases and 8 bases, in that order; junction bases with no gene match: 4. CDR3 DNA sequence: TGTGCCAGCAGTTTAACGGGGACAGGGTATGAGCAGTTCTTC. This codes for CASSLTGTGYEQFF.

There are many counts of this clonotype. The genes are TRBV6-2 or TRBV6-3 and TRBJ1-6, with D hard to call. The CDR3 totals 13 residues. CDR1 and CDR2 (germline): MNHEY, SVGEGT. The V gene lost 10 bases and the J gene lost 10 bases, with 17 bases spanning the gap. This CDR3 reads CATYGEPGSPLHF. The CDR3 DNA reads TGTGCCACCTATGGAGAACCTGGCTCACCCCTCCACTTT.

The chain joins TRBV7-3 to TRBJ2-7, with D tentatively TRBD1 or TRBD2 (6 bases each). V was shortened by 5 bases and J by 3 bases, with 17 bases between the two germline ends. Germline V gene sequence: CDR1 SGHTA, CDR2 FQGTGA. The CDR3 extends over 15 amino acids. CDR3 nucleotide sequence: TGTGCCAGCAGCCCCTCGGAGGGGGGCTTCTACGAGCAGTACTTC. It codes for CASSPSEGGFYEQYF.

This chain joins TRBV20-1 and TRBJ1-2; no definite D call. CDR1 DFQATT and CDR2 SNEGSKA come from the germline V gene (reference sequence). The CDR3 runs to 14 residues. The ends were cut back, 4 bases at V and 0 bases at J, with 12 bases in the middle. In nucleotides, the CDR3 is TGCAGTGCTACGTCGAGCGGGGCTAACTATGGCTACACCTTC. Protein: CSATSSGANYGYTF.

The chain joins TRBV20-1 to TRBJ1-4; maybe TRBD1 (6 bases). Deletions cut 0 bases from V and 8 bases from J, with 16 bases between. CDR3 length equals 15 residues. CDR1 and CDR2 (germline): DFQATT, SNEGSKA (reference sequence). Written as DNA, the CDR3 is TGCAGTGCTAGAGATCTTAGGGGGGCAGCCGAAAAACTGTTTTTT. The encoded protein is CSARDLRGAAEKLFF.

This clonotype appeared once. The chain uses TRBV27 and TRBJ2-5, with TRBD1 identical over 10 bases. V dropped 3 bases and J dropped 8; count of bases not matched to a gene: 9. The CDR3 sequence is 15 residues long. Germline V lookup: CDR1 MNHEY, CDR2 SMNVEV (reference sequence). The CDR3 loop is CASSFGTGAGVTQYF. Here the CDR3 DNA reads TGTGCCAGCAGTTTCGGGACAGGGGCAGGGGTAACCCAGTACTTC.

This clonotype has only a few counts. J is TRBJ1-5 and V is TRBV6-2 or TRBV6-3; no clear D. CDR1 and CDR2 from the germline V gene are MNHEY and SVGEGT. Deletions cut 0 bases from V and 4 bases from J, with 7 bases between. The CDR3 has 14 residues. This CDR3 is CASSYSPDNQPQHF. As DNA, the CDR3 is TGTGCCAGCAGTTACTCTCCAGATAATCAGCCCCAGCATTTT.

In its sample, this clonotype was seen once. This CDR3 is CASSSWDSDQFF. Here the CDR3 DNA reads TGTGCCAGCAGCTCCTGGGACAGTGACCAGTTCTTC. This chain links TRBV12-3 or TRBV12-4 with TRBJ2-1, with 7 bases identical to TRBD1. The V segment lost 6 bases and the J segment 13 bases; nucleotides outside the gene matches: 9. The CDR3 is 12 amino acids.